The 27 T cell receptor beta chains given below trace back to one sample, sequenced in a study of cytomegalovirus exposure and HLA in healthy donors. It was with 60 Vbeta and 13 Jbeta primers that the PCR ran. Profiled with immunoSEQ multiplex PCR; TCRdb holds only in-frame clones, not every one. The sample includes 68,000 or so clones. Sample: PBMCs. The origin of the receptors is a female donor in good health and CMV-seropositive.

The rearrangement links TRBV29-1 to TRBJ1-1, with 8 bases lining up with TRBD1. The CDR3 totals 16 residues. Germline assignment: CDR1 SQVTM and CDR2 ANQGSEA. V was clipped by 3 bases and J by 2 bases; unmatched bases: 11. The CDR3: CSVEAPLRGLNTEAFF. DNA for the CDR3: TGCAGCGTTGAGGCTCCTCTCAGGGGGCTAAACACTGAAGCTTTCTTT.

The rearrangement links TRBV4-3 to TRBJ1-1; D possibly corresponds to TRBD1 (5 bases). Per the germline V gene, CDR1 is LGHNA and CDR2 is YSLEER. Trimming pared 1 base from V and 2 bases from J, leaving 11 bases between. The CDR3 loop spans 15 amino acids. CDR3 bases: TGCGCCAGCAGCCAAGTCGGGGGTAGTAACACTGAAGCTTTCTTT. Its translation is CASSQVGGSNTEAFF.

The chain recombines TRBV6-4 with TRBJ1-1; TRBD1 aligns across 7 bases. Losses at the gene ends were 6 bases for V and 2 bases for J; bases not matched to a gene: 6. Looked up from germline, CDR1 is MRHNA and CDR2 is SNTAGT. CDR3 size: 14 residues. The CDR3 nucleotides are TGTGCCAGCAGACCGGACAGGCACAACACTGAAGCTTTCTTT. Protein: CASRPDRHNTEAFF.

The chain is built from TRBV10-2 and TRBJ1-1; D perhaps matches TRBD1 (5 bases). Trimming took off 6 bases at V and 6 bases at J, with 17 bases between the two ends. This CDR3 is built from 14 residues. The germline CDR1 and CDR2 sequences are WSHSY and SAAADI. This chain's CDR3 is CASSSLGHGSEAFF. The CDR3 DNA follows: TGCGCCAGCAGCTCCTTAGGACACGGATCTGAAGCTTTCTTT.

The V gene is TRBV28, the J gene TRBJ2-4; the match to TRBD2 covers 7 bases. The CDR3 length is 15 residues. Unmatched junction bases numbered 2, after V lost 2 bases and J lost 1 base. CDR1 is MDHEN, CDR2 SYDVKM, per germline. DNA for the CDR3: TGTGCCAGCAGTTTAGCGGGAGCGGCCAAAAACATTCAGTACTTC. Translated: CASSLAGAAKNIQYF.

The V call is TRBV5-1, the J call TRBJ2-3, with 9 positions matching TRBD2. The CDR3 extends over 15 amino acids. From germline, CDR1 is SGHRS and CDR2 YFSETQ. The V segment lost 5 bases and the J segment 14 bases; nucleotides outside the gene matches: 18. In nucleotides, the CDR3 is TGCGCCAGCAGTTCTATAGCGGGGGACGCACGTCGTCGGTATTTT. Translation gives CASSSIAGDARRRYF. The whole variable domain, remainder taken from reference TRBV5-1 and TRBJ2-3, is KAGVTQTPRYLIKTRGQQVTLSCSPISGHRSVSWYQQTPGQGLQFLFEYFSETQRNKGNFPGRFSGRQFSNSRSEMNVSTLELGDSALYLCASSSIAGDARRRYFGPGTRLTVL.

With regard to this clone: At one end, the junction sequence differs from germline, possibly due to a read error. The genes are TRBV7-7 and TRBJ2-1; 7 nucleotides line up with TRBD1. CDR1 SSHAT and CDR2 FNYEAQ come from the germline V gene (reference sequence). The CDR3 spans 13 residues. This CDR3 is CASSIHKGGTQFF. CDR3 nucleotides: TGTGCTAGCAGCATTCACAAAGGGGGCACGCAGTTCTTC.

The V call is TRBV15, the J call TRBJ2-5; D is ambiguous. The J call may be in error: the DNA end matches TRBJ2-7 better. Germline V gene lookup returns CDR1 LNHNV and CDR2 YYDKDF (reference sequence). The CDR3 totals 15 residues. The CDR3 here is CATSRIPNSNYEQYF. The DNA of the CDR3 is TGTGCCACCAGCAGAATCCCGAATAGCAACTACGAGCAGTACTTC.

This rearrangement joins TRBV6-6 to TRBJ1-6; D is perhaps TRBD1 (5 bases). V lost 4 bases and J lost 11, with 15 bases in between. The germline V gene has CDR1 MNHNY and CDR2 SVGAGI (reference sequence). The CDR3 runs 14 residues. CDR3 residues: CASSSRGGWAPLHF. CDR3 nucleotide sequence: TGTGCCAGCAGTTCTCGGGGGGGTTGGGCACCCCTCCACTTT.

The chain couples TRBV4-2 to TRBJ2-2, with D hard to call. The CDR3 runs 15 residues. CDR1 and CDR2 (germline): LGHNA, YNFKEQ. V shed 5 bases and J shed 3 bases, with 13 bases lying between them. As DNA, the CDR3 is TGTGCCAGCAGCTTAATCCAAGCTGACACCGGGGAGCTGTTTTTT. This sequence encodes CASSLIQADTGELFF.

In DNA form, the CDR3 reads TGTGCCAGCAGTGCGCTCAACGGTAACCGGCAGCCCCAGCATTTT. It is translated as CASSALNGNRQPQHF. This chain links TRBV6-1 with TRBJ1-5; no clear D gene. The CDR3 is 15 residues long. V was trimmed by 4 bases and J by 7 bases, leaving 17 bases between them. The germline V gene has CDR1 MNHNS and CDR2 SASEGT.

The V gene is TRBV25-1, the J gene TRBJ2-4; D may be TRBD1 (6 bases). The CDR3 runs 14 residues. Germline V gene sequence: CDR1 MGHDK, CDR2 SYGVNS. V lost 2 bases and J 3 bases, leaving 8 bases between the germline ends. The CDR3 reads CASSEGGNKNIQYF. The CDR3 coding sequence is TGTGCCAGCAGTGAAGGGGGCAACAAAAACATTCAGTACTTC.

The rearrangement links TRBV9 to TRBJ1-1; 7 bases fit TRBD1. The CDR3 length is 13 residues. CDR1 is SGDLS and CDR2 is YYNGEE in the germline V gene. The J segment lost 4 bases and the V segment lost 3 bases, leaving 3 bases of the junction unmatched. The chain's CDR3 is CASSGRDSTEAFF. The DNA of the CDR3 is TGTGCCAGCAGCGGCCGGGACAGCACTGAAGCTTTCTTT.

CDR3 residues: CASSHSAGQGASGYTF. CDR3 coding DNA: TGTGCCAGCAGCCATAGCGCCGGACAGGGGGCTTCAGGCTACACCTTC. V is TRBV2 and J is TRBJ1-2; TRBD1 matches at 11 bases. Germline V lookup: CDR1 SNHLY, CDR2 FYNNEI. The length of the CDR3 is 16 residues. Trimming cost V 6 bases and J 8 bases; bases outside gene matches: 14.

The chain joins TRBV4-1 to TRBJ2-3; no reliable D call. Trimming took off 0 bases at V and 1 base at J, with 14 bases between the two ends. The germline CDR1 and CDR2 sequences are MGHRA and YSYEKL. This CDR3 is built from 17 residues. CDR3 in DNA: TGCGCCAGCAGCCAAGAAGGAGTGTTGACCGGCACAGATACGCAGTATTTT. Encoded protein: CASSQEGVLTGTDTQYF.

The chain employs TRBV5-1 and TRBJ1-2; D might be TRBD1 (6 bases). This CDR3 contains 18 residues. Germline V gene lookup returns CDR1 SGHRS and CDR2 YFSETQ. V was cut by 0 bases and J by 2 bases, with 20 bases left in between. CDR3 protein: CASSLDPTTFTGNYGYTF. CDR3 bases: TGCGCCAGCAGCTTGGACCCCACTACCTTTACAGGGAACTATGGCTACACCTTC.

The chain links TRBV5-4 to TRBJ2-7, with a weak D call TRBD1 (6 bases). Germline V lookup: CDR1 SGHNT, CDR2 YYREEE (reference sequence). The CDR3 length is 13 residues. V was shortened by 0 bases and J by 7 bases, with 11 bases between the two germline ends. The CDR3 nucleotides are TGTGCCAGCAGCTTGGCAGGGGAAGGAGAGCAGTACTTC. Its translation: CASSLAGEGEQYF.

V and J are TRBV9 and TRBJ2-1; 8 bases agree with TRBD1. V gave up 3 bases and J gave up 8 bases; unmatched junction bases: 19. There are 18 residues in the CDR3. Germline CDR1 SGDLS, CDR2 YYNGEE. The CDR3 sequence: CASSDRDRGDRWDDEQFF. In DNA form, the CDR3 reads TGTGCCAGCAGCGACAGAGACCGCGGGGACAGGTGGGACGATGAGCAGTTCTTC.

This chain uses TRBV5-4 with TRBJ2-7; 8 bases fit TRBD1. J gave up 3 bases and V 0 bases, and 2 bases lay outside the gene matches. In germline, CDR1 is SGHNT, CDR2 YYREEE (reference sequence). The CDR3 consists of 14 residues. CDR3: CASSLDRGIYEQYF. DNA for the CDR3: TGTGCCAGCAGCTTGGACAGGGGGATCTACGAGCAGTACTTC.

The V gene is TRBV7-2, the J gene TRBJ1-6; D perhaps matches TRBD1 (6 bases). Germline CDR1 and CDR2: SGHTA and FQGNSA. V lost 2 bases, J lost 9 bases, and 23 bases lay in between. The CDR3 loop spans 18 amino acids. The DNA for the CDR3 is TGTGCCAGCAGCTTAAGAGGGGGTGGGGAGATAGTACGTTCACCCCTCCACTTT. It is translated as CASSLRGGGEIVRSPLHF.

The rearrangement joins TRBV6-1 to TRBJ2-7, with D unresolved. Between the trimmed V and J ends, which lost 2 bases and 7 bases, there was a span of 6 bases. This CDR3 contains 11 residues. Germline CDR1 is MNHNS and CDR2 is SASEGT. CDR3 loop: CASSEIREQYF. The CDR3 DNA follows: TGTGCCAGCAGTGAAATCCGTGAGCAGTACTTC.

This chain links TRBV5-4 with TRBJ2-7; maybe TRBD1 (5 bases). Germline CDR1 and CDR2: SGHNT and YYREEE (reference sequence). The CDR3 loop spans 13 amino acids. The V end was cut by 6 bases, the J end by 1 base, with 11 bases between. The CDR3 coding sequence is TGTGCCAGCACCCCTGACAGTTCCTACGAGCAGTACTTC. Translated, it gives CASTPDSSYEQYF.

The V call is TRBV2, the J call TRBJ2-5; 8 bases agree with TRBD2. This CDR3 has 15 residues. J lost 4 bases, V lost 2 bases, and 6 bases had no gene match. Germline V gene sequence: CDR1 SNHLY, CDR2 FYNNEI. The CDR3 DNA is TGTGCCAGCAGTGAATCGGGGCTAGCGGGAGAGACCCAGTACTTC. Translation gives CASSESGLAGETQYF.

This chain links TRBV14 with TRBJ2-7; perhaps TRBD2 as D (6 bases). The germline V and J ends were trimmed by 4 bases and 2 bases, with 15 bases remaining between them. The CDR3 contains 15 residues. Germline V gene data show CDR1 as SGHDN and CDR2 as FVKESK. As DNA, the CDR3 is TGTGCCAGCAGCCGCTCTGGGGGAGGAACCTACGAGCAGTACTTC. Translation gives CASSRSGGGTYEQYF.

This chain's CDR3 is CASSISDSFYEQYF. The CDR3 DNA reads TGTGCCAGTAGTATATCGGACAGTTTCTACGAGCAGTACTTC. This chain connects TRBV19 to TRBJ2-7; D is possibly TRBD1 (6 bases). This CDR3 comprises 14 residues. Germline CDR1 and CDR2: LNHDA and SQIVND (reference sequence). Trimming pared 2 bases from V and 3 bases from J, leaving 11 bases between. The full variable domain, its missing parts supplied by reference TRBV19 and TRBJ2-7, is DGGITQSPKYLFRKEGQNVTLSCEQNLNHDAMYWYRQDPGQGLRLIYYSQIVNDFQKGDIAEGYSVSREKKESFPLTVTSAQKNPTAFYLCASSISDSFYEQYFGPGTRLTVT.

J is TRBJ1-5 and V is TRBV5-5; a possible D gene is TRBD1 (5 bases). CDR1 is SGHKS, CDR2 YYEKEE, per germline (reference sequence). V was pared by 4 bases and J by 5 bases, with 13 bases between. This CDR3 is 14 amino acids long. The DNA of the CDR3 is TGTGCCAGCAGCCCTGACAGCCTCTATCAGCCCCAGCATTTT. It translates to CASSPDSLYQPQHF. The whole variable domain, filled in from reference TRBV5-5 and TRBJ1-5, reads DAGVTQSPTHLIKTRGQQVTLRCSPISGHKSVSWYQQVLGQGPQFIFQYYEKEERGRGNFPDRFSARQFPNYSSELNVNALLLGDSALYLCASSPDSLYQPQHFGDGTRLSIL.

The chain carries TRBV4-3 and TRBJ1-2, with D perhaps matching TRBD1 (6 bases). Looked up from germline, CDR1 is LGHNA and CDR2 is YSLEER. V lost 0 bases and J lost 8, with 22 bases in between. CDR3 length: 17 amino acids. The CDR3 DNA follows: TGCGCCAGCAGCCAAGACTATGCATTAGACAGGCCAGGAGGCTACACCTTC. Its translation: CASSQDYALDRPGGYTF.